The next 9 T cell receptor beta chains were all read from a single sample in a study of T cell repertoires in cytomegalovirus infection. The antigens these receptors bind are not known. Via MiXCR, TCRdb re-called the reads, giving one row per CDR3 protein. This sample has under 150,000 distinct CDR3 sequences, with around 31% found just once. The specimen comprised CD8+ T cells from cultured PBMCs, sampled from culture after CMV antigen stimulation. These receptors originate from a human donor in good health (CMV status not recorded). Some clones in this sample may be carry-over from other donors' samples.

This clonotype was seen a handful of times. This chain uses TRBV6-6 with TRBJ1-1; unclear D gene. The ends were cut back, 9 bases at V and 1 base at J, with 12 bases in the middle. Germline values: CDR1 MNHNY, CDR2 SVGAGI (reference sequence). The CDR3 is made up of 13 amino acids. CDR3 protein: CASALTRNTEAFF. CDR3 DNA: TGTGCCAGTGCCCTGACAAGGAACACTGAAGCTTTCTTT.

Only one count was recorded for this clonotype. The chain links TRBV13 to TRBJ2-7, with 9 bases that match TRBD1. CDR1 and CDR2 from the germline V gene are PRHDT and FYEKMQ (reference sequence). Germline trimming cut 6 bases from V and 5 bases from J; bases unmatched to any gene: 8. The CDR3 is 14 residues long. The CDR3, as DNA: TGTGCCAGCAGGAAGACAGGGGGTTTTGACGAGCAGTACTTC. Protein product: CASRKTGGFDEQYF.

This clonotype was seen a handful of times. The chain joins TRBV12-5 to TRBJ2-3; D tentatively fits TRBD1 or TRBD2 (6 bases each). CDR3 length: 17 amino acids. Trimming took off 6 bases at V and 0 bases at J, with 19 bases between the two ends. Germline V gives CDR1 LGHNT, CDR2 FRNRAP. The DNA of the CDR3 is TGTGCTAGTGGGGGGGGCAGGGGCAGGCCTAGCACAGATACGCAGTATTTT. Amino acid sequence: CASGGGRGRPSTDTQYF.

This clonotype showed up many times. The V and J genes are TRBV5-1 and TRBJ2-1, with 11 bases lining up with TRBD2. Germline CDR1 and CDR2: SGHRS and YFSETQ. Trimming took 3 bases from V and 4 from J; bases not matched to a gene: 0. The CDR3 covers 14 residues. The CDR3 here is CASSSSGGYNEQFF. The CDR3 region has the DNA TGCGCCAGCAGCTCTAGCGGGGGGTACAATGAGCAGTTCTTC. Together with reference TRBV5-1 and TRBJ2-1, the CDR3 gives the full variable domain: KAGVTQTPRYLIKTRGQQVTLSCSPISGHRSVSWYQQTPGQGLQFLFEYFSETQRNKGNFPGRFSGRQFSNSRSEMNVSTLELGDSALYLCASSSSGGYNEQFFGPGTRLTVL.

The V call is TRBV9, the J call TRBJ2-7; D possibly matches TRBD1 or TRBD2 (5 bases each). The germline V gene encodes CDR1 SGDLS and CDR2 YYNGEE. The length of the CDR3 is 14 residues. Trimming left V 0 bases short and J 3 bases short, with 10 bases between. The DNA for the CDR3 is TGTGCCAGCAGCGTAGGGGACCGAGACTACGAGCAGTACTTC. This gives the protein CASSVGDRDYEQYF. The whole variable domain, remainder taken from reference TRBV9 and TRBJ2-7, is DSGVTQTPKHLITATGQRVTLRCSPRSGDLSVYWYQQSLDQGLQFLIQYYNGEERAKGNILERFSAQQFPDLHSELNLSSLELGDSALYFCASSVGDRDYEQYFGPGTRLTVT.

The V gene is TRBV6-2 or TRBV6-3, the J gene TRBJ1-5; D may be TRBD1 (6 bases). The CDR3 has 16 amino acids. V gave up 5 bases and J gave up 0 bases, with 14 bases separating them. Germline lookup yields CDR1 MNHEY and CDR2 SVGEGT. The CDR3 DNA sequence: TGTGCCAGCAGTGGTTTCAGGGGCTATAGCAATCAGCCCCAGCATTTT. It yields the protein CASSGFRGYSNQPQHF.

The V call is TRBV7-3, the J call TRBJ2-1; the D gene could be TRBD1 or TRBD2 (5 bases each). Trimming pared 5 bases from V and 6 bases from J, leaving 20 bases between. The CDR3 is 16 amino acids. Germline V lookup: CDR1 SGHTA, CDR2 FQGTGA. The CDR3, as DNA: TGTGCCAGCAGCGAAGGGATTGGGACCCTTTCCAATGAGCAGTTCTTC. It translates to CASSEGIGTLSNEQFF. The full variable domain, completed using reference TRBV7-3 and TRBJ2-1, is GAGVSQTPSNKVTEKGKYVELRCDPISGHTALYWYRQSLGQGPEFLIYFQGTGAADDSGLPNDRFFAVRPEGSVSTLKIQRTERGDSAVYLCASSEGIGTLSNEQFFGPGTRLTVL.

The chain joins TRBV4-1 to TRBJ2-3; TRBD1 is a possible D gene (5 bases). This CDR3 comprises 21 residues. Trimming left V 0 bases short and J 0 bases short, with 25 bases between. CDR1 is MGHRA and CDR2 is YSYEKL in the germline V gene. CDR3 sequence reads: CASSQDPAIIRQGTSTDTQYF. In DNA, the CDR3 is TGCGCCAGCAGCCAAGATCCGGCGATAATCCGGCAGGGAACGAGCACAGATACGCAGTATTTT.

This clonotype was counted a few times. The rearrangement joins TRBV14 to TRBJ2-5; no clear D. V lost 4 bases and J 2 bases, leaving 11 bases between the germline ends. Germline CDR1 and CDR2: SGHDN and FVKESK. The CDR3 contains 14 residues. CDR3 amino acids: CASSRPGWQETQYF. CDR3 DNA: TGTGCCAGCAGCCGGCCGGGCTGGCAAGAGACCCAGTACTTC.